One T cell receptor beta chain is described in this entry. The target antigen is unknown. Each CDR3 protein gets one entry after TCRdb re-called the reads with MiXCR. The repertoire consists of approximately 340,000 distinct CDR3 sequences, with under 35% occurring once and the leading ten covering about 19%. The data belong to a study of T cell repertoires in cytomegalovirus infection. The overall study: Carrying CMV and the relevant HLA type showed in public TCR beta signatures. General observations from the study: Cumulative frequency of public TCR beta families picked out carriers of CMV plus the relevant HLA. Clonotype analysis showed dominance of the ex vivo response by HLA-C-restricted CMV-specific TCR beta clonotypes.

The length of the CDR3 is 15 residues. CDR1 SGHTA and CDR2 FQGTGA come from the germline V gene. Trimming took 5 bases from V and 2 from J; bases not matched to a gene: 7. This clonotype was sampled from a human donor in good health (CMV status not recorded). Some clones in this sample may be carry-over from other donors' samples. The specimen comprised cultured PBMCs, sampled from culture after CMV antigen stimulation. The V gene is TRBV7-3, the J gene TRBJ2-3; 7 nucleotides agree with TRBD2. The CDR3 protein is CASSPEGLITDTQYF. The CDR3 nucleotides are TGTGCCAGCAGCCCGGAGGGACTAATCACAGATACGCAGTATTTT.